This T cell receptor beta chain originates from a study of blood T cell repertoires in COVID-19. The overall study: Researchers got acute and convalescent COVID-19 samples from the United States, Italy and Spain. From T cells, B-cell-depleted T cells, or PBMCs came the material, which was cDNA or gDNA.

In the authors' methods: Reference gene primers were amplified, and this amplification served to estimate nucleated cell counts. Clones were read by immunoSEQ multiplex PCR, and TCRdb kept only the in-frame ones, dropping some. The V and J calls and clone size are taken from that table; D and trimming were inferred from the DNA. The sample lists about 190,000 clones; approximately 78% were seen once. Germline CDR1 and CDR2: SGHTA and FQGNSA. The CDR3 sequence is 14 residues long. Details on this clone: At one of its ends the junction is not consistent with the germline gene, which may arise from a read error.

The source of this sequence is an elderly woman with active or convalescent COVID-19. The rearrangement joins TRBV7-2 to TRBJ2-1, with 9 positions matching TRBD2. Input material: peripheral blood. The CDR3 region is CASRLGGGAQEQFF. DNA of the CDR3: TGTGCCAGCCGCTTGGGCGGGGGGGCGCAAGAGCAGTTCTTC.